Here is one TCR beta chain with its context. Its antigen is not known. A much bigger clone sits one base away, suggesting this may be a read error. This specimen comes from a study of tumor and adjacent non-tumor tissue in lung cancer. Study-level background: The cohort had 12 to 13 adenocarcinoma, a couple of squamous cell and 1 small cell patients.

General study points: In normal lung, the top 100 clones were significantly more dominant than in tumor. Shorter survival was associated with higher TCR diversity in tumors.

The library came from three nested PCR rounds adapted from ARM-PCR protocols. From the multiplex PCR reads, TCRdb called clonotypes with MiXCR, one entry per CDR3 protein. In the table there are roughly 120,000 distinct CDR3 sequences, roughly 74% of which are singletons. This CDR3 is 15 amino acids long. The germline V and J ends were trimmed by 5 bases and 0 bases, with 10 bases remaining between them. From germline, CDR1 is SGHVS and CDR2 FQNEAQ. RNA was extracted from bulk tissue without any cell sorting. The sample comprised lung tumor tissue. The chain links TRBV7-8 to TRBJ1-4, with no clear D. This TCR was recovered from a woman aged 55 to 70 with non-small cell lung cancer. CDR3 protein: CASSPRQATNEKLFF. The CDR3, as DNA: TGTGCCAGCAGCCCGAGGCAGGCAACTAATGAAAAACTGTTTTTT.